This TCR beta chain was captured by sequencing in a study of a mutant IDH1 vaccine in newly diagnosed glioma. Germline-derived CDR1 and CDR2 are MGHRA and YSYEKL. CDR3 length: 20 amino acids. The V and J ends lost 4 bases and 4 bases, in that order; junction bases with no gene match: 20. Time point reported: baseline, week 1 (first vaccination visit). The treatment: pre-vaccination baseline after standard-of-care therapy. Repertoires were generated with immunoSEQ multiplex PCR, while TCRdb's copy carries only in-frame clones and drops some. The sample lists some 90,000 clones, roughly four fifths seen once, with nearly 5.5% in the top ten.

V is TRBV4-1 and J is TRBJ2-5; 11 bases line up with TRBD2. This TCR came from a man in his forties or fifties with glioma. Some clones in this sample may be carry-over from other donors' samples. Specimen: PBMCs, collected from a glioma patient treated with radiotherapy, temozolomide or both. The DNA of the CDR3 is TGCGCCAGCAGCCGCATGGGGAATCCACTAGCGGGGGAAGGTGCAGAGACCCAGTACTTC. Protein: CASSRMGNPLAGEGAETQYF.